A selection of T cell receptor beta chains follows, all from one sample in a study of T cells after yellow fever vaccination. TCRdb itself ran the 5' RACE reads through MiXCR, one entry per CDR3 protein. The table has some 560,000 distinct CDR3 sequences, 19% seen once; the top ten hold roughly an eighth. The input for sequencing was PBMCs, taken 15 days after the yellow fever booster vaccination. The receptors shown here come from a young man who received the YFV17D yellow fever vaccine. CDR3s include the opening cysteine and the closing phenylalanine or tryptophan. The D gene is left open where the match is weak. The size entry is marked missing in some rows and otherwise reads once, few, many or a size class.

CDR3nt	CDR3aa	d_gene	j_gene	v_gene	len	abundance
TGTGCCAGCAGCTTGGACCCGGGAAGGGGAGAGACCCAGTACTTC	CASSLDPGRGETQYF	-	TRBJ2-5	TRBV5-4	15	few
TGCGCCAGCAGCTTTCAAACCGACGGGGAGCTGTTTTTT	CASSFQTDGELFF	-	TRBJ2-2	TRBV5-1	13	-
TGTGCCAGCAGCGTAGGATCAGGGCTAGCGGGAGGGGAGCAGTTCTTC	CASSVGSGLAGGEQFF	TRBD2	TRBJ2-1	TRBV9	16	few
TGCAGTGCTAGAGAAGTGTATGAGCAGTTCTTC	CSAREVYEQFF	-	TRBJ2-1	TRBV20-1	11	-
TGTGCCAGCAGCTCAGTCCAGAACACTGAAGCTTTCTTT	CASSSVQNTEAFF	-	TRBJ1-1	TRBV7-2	13	-
TGTGCCAGCACTTTTCTGGGTGGCACTGAAGCTTTCTTT	CASTFLGGTEAFF	-	TRBJ1-1	TRBV28	13	-
TGCAGTGCTAGAATCACAGATACGCAGTATTTT	CSARITDTQYF	-	TRBJ2-3	TRBV20-1	11	few
TGTGCCAGCAGCTTTGGAGGGGGGACTGCTCAGCCCCAGCATTTT	CASSFGGGTAQPQHF	-	TRBJ1-5	TRBV5-4	15	-
TGTGCCAGCAGTCGTCCTGGGGCAGGGAGGGACGAGCAGTACTTC	CASSRPGAGRDEQYF	TRBD2	TRBJ2-7	TRBV7-9	15	few
TGCAGTGCTACAAACCTAGCGGGAGTAGGCAATGAGCAGTTCTTC	CSATNLAGVGNEQFF	TRBD2	TRBJ2-1	TRBV20-1	15	-
TGTGCCAGCAGTTCACCCGCTAGCGTAAGCACAGATACGCAGTATTTT	CASSSPASVSTDTQYF	-	TRBJ2-3	TRBV12-3/TRBV12-4	16	-
TGCAGTGCTAGAGAGGGAGTGGAAGATACGCAGTATTTT	CSAREGVEDTQYF	-	TRBJ2-3	TRBV20-1	13	-
TGTGCCAGCAGCACCTCCACAGGGGAAAAACTGTTTTTT	CASSTSTGEKLFF	-	TRBJ1-4	TRBV12-3/TRBV12-4	13	few
TGTGCCAGCAGTTACGATCAGACCTACGAGCAGTACTTC	CASSYDQTYEQYF	-	TRBJ2-7	TRBV6-2/TRBV6-3	13	-
TGCAGTGCTCCCCACGGCGGGTCAGGAGATCCCCAAGAGACCCAGTACTTC	CSAPHGGSGDPQETQYF	-	TRBJ2-5	TRBV20-1	17	-
TGTGCCAGCTCACCATTAGCCGGGACTAGCGGATTTTACAATGAGCAGTTCTTC	CASSPLAGTSGFYNEQFF	TRBD2	TRBJ2-1	TRBV18	18	-
TGTGCCAGCAGGTTAAGCCTAGCGGGAGGGCCGCCGAAAACAGATACGCAGTATTTT	CASRLSLAGGPPKTDTQYF	TRBD2	TRBJ2-3	TRBV11-1	19	few
TGTGCCAGCAGCCTAGTACCCGGACTAGCGCACAATGAGCAGTTCTTC	CASSLVPGLAHNEQFF	TRBD2	TRBJ2-1	TRBV7-2	16	-
TGCGCCAGCAGTGACTGGGCTAGCGGACAATACAATGAGCAGTTCTTC	CASSDWASGQYNEQFF	TRBD2	TRBJ2-1	TRBV10-1	16	-
TGTGCCAGCAGTTACTCGGACATCCAAGAGACCCAGTACTTC	CASSYSDIQETQYF	-	TRBJ2-5	TRBV6-2/TRBV6-3	14	few
TGCAGCGTTGAACGTATACTAGATCGTGAGCAGTTCTTC	CSVERILDREQFF	-	TRBJ2-1	TRBV29-1	13	few
TGTGCCAGCAGTGAAGCTGGACTGAACACCGGGGAGCTGTTTTTT	CASSEAGLNTGELFF	-	TRBJ2-2	TRBV6-1	15	-
TGTGCCAGCAGCTTAGCGCCTAGCTTGGATGAGCAGTTCTTC	CASSLAPSLDEQFF	-	TRBJ2-1	TRBV7-6	14	-
TGTGCCAGCAGACTGGCCGCAGCGCAGAACTGGGATGAGCAGTTCTTC	CASRLAAAQNWDEQFF	-	TRBJ2-1	TRBV27	16	few
TGCAGTGCTGGTCATAGCGGGGGCACCTACGAGCAGTACTTC	CSAGHSGGTYEQYF	TRBD2	TRBJ2-7	TRBV20-1	14	few
TGTGCCATCAGTGCAGGAGGGTTCTACGAGCAGTACTTC	CAISAGGFYEQYF	-	TRBJ2-7	TRBV10-3	13	few
TGTGCCAGTACAACGGACAGGGGGCTATCACCCCTCCACTTT	CASTTDRGLSPLHF	TRBD1	TRBJ1-6	TRBV19	14	few
TGTGCCAGCAGTCATGGATTGATAAGCACCGGGGAGCTGTTTTTT	CASSHGLISTGELFF	-	TRBJ2-2	TRBV6-2/TRBV6-3	15	-
TGTGCCAGCAGTTTATACGGGACAGGGAACTACGAGCAGTACTTC	CASSLYGTGNYEQYF	TRBD1	TRBJ2-7	TRBV27	15	few
TGTGCCAGCAGCTTTGGGCAGGGACTACCCTACGAGCAGTACTTC	CASSFGQGLPYEQYF	TRBD2	TRBJ2-7	TRBV7-8	15	-
TGTGCCATCAGTGAGTTACTCTCGGGCTCCTACGAGCAGTACTTC	CAISELLSGSYEQYF	-	TRBJ2-7	TRBV10-3	15	-
TGTGCCAGCAGTCTCGTTGGGGAGGACCCTAAGGACTTC	CASSLVGEDPKDF	-	TRBJ2-7	TRBV12-3/TRBV12-4	13	-
TGTGCCAGCAGCCTCCACTCGAACACCGGGGAGCTGTTTTTT	CASSLHSNTGELFF	-	TRBJ2-2	TRBV3-1	14	-
TGTGCCAGCAGCTCCTATTGGGGGGAAGGCGGGGAGCTGTTTTTT	CASSSYWGEGGELFF	-	TRBJ2-2	TRBV7-2	15	-
TGTGCCAGCAGCTCTGCGACAGACATAATGAGGAAACTGTTTTTT	CASSSATDIMRKLFF	-	TRBJ1-4	TRBV6-2/TRBV6-3	15	few
TGTGCCAGCAGTCCCTGGGAGGGACAGAATGGCTACACCTTC	CASSPWEGQNGYTF	TRBD1	TRBJ1-2	TRBV7-9	14	-
TGTGCCAGCACCCAACGACTAGCGGGAGGGTACAATGAGCAGTTCTTC	CASTQRLAGGYNEQFF	TRBD2	TRBJ2-1	TRBV27	16	-
TGTGCCAGCAGCTTAAGGATGGGGGGCTCCTACGAGCAGTACTTC	CASSLRMGGSYEQYF	-	TRBJ2-7	TRBV7-2	15	once
TGTGCCAGCAGCGGGTGGGGGCCGAATCAGCCCCAGCATTTT	CASSGWGPNQPQHF	-	TRBJ1-5	TRBV25-1	14	few
TGTGCCAGCACGGCCGGGGGTCTGGCCGAGCAGTACTTC	CASTAGGLAEQYF	-	TRBJ2-7	TRBV27	13	-
TGTGCCAGCACCCACCGGGACCCCCTGCTCAATGAGCAGTTCTTC	CASTHRDPLLNEQFF	-	TRBJ2-1	TRBV11-2	15	few
TGTGCCAGCACCCCGGCTAGCAGAAACAATGAGCAGTTCTTC	CASTPASRNNEQFF	-	TRBJ2-1	TRBV12-3/TRBV12-4	14	few
TGTGCCAGCAGCCGAGATGTGGCTTCAATCCCCCCACAGTTCTTC	CASSRDVASIPPQFF	-	TRBJ2-1	TRBV3-1	15	few
TGCAGTGCTAGAGATCCTAGCGGGAGTTACTATGAGCAGTTCTTC	CSARDPSGSYYEQFF	TRBD2	TRBJ2-1	TRBV20-1	15	-
TGTGCCACCAGCAGAGAGCCGGGACTGGAAAATCAGCCCCAGCATTTT	CATSREPGLENQPQHF	-	TRBJ1-5	TRBV15	16	-
TGTGCCAGCAGCTTAGAGGGAAAATCCTCCTACAATGAGCAGTTCTTC	CASSLEGKSSYNEQFF	-	TRBJ2-1	TRBV7-9	16	-
TGCAGCGTTGGTGAGTCTGGCTACACCTTC	CSVGESGYTF	-	TRBJ1-2	TRBV29-1	10	few
TGCGCCAGCAGCCCCGGGACAGGGTTCTCTGAAAAACTGTTTTTT	CASSPGTGFSEKLFF	TRBD1	TRBJ1-4	TRBV4-3	15	-
TGCAGCGTGACGTCTGGGGCCAACGTCCTGACTTTC	CSVTSGANVLTF	-	TRBJ2-6	TRBV29-1	12	-
TGTGCCAGCAGGGGACTTATCAACTATGGCTACACCTTC	CASRGLINYGYTF	-	TRBJ1-2	TRBV25-1	13	few
TGTGCCAGCACCAGGGGTGGGGGGCAAGAGACCCAGTACTTC	CASTRGGGQETQYF	-	TRBJ2-5	TRBV12-3/TRBV12-4	14	few
TGTGCCACTTCCAGGCGGGTCTCTGGAAACACCATATATTTT	CATSRRVSGNTIYF	-	TRBJ1-3	TRBV3-1	14	-